The 8 T cell receptor beta chains below come from one sample, sequenced in a study of CXCR3-negative and CXCR3-positive naive CD8 T cells. Findings and limits, study-wide: TRB CDR3s of CXCR3-positive naive cells were more hydrophobic than those of CXCR3-negative naive cells.

Their antigen targets remain unknown. The authors made the TRB cDNA libraries by 5' RACE using UMI labels. Using the 5' RACE reads, TCRdb records one entry per CDR3 protein without DNA. Its listing shows 50,000 to 60,000 distinct CDR3 sequences. Sequencing was performed on naive CXCR3+ CD8+ T cells from blood. Subset described: CD45RO-CCR7+CD27+CD95- naive CD8+ T cells expressing CXCR3 (TNR3+). All receptors come from a human donor in good health. Some clones in this sample may be carry-over from other donors' samples.

The chain carries TRBV7-7 and TRBJ2-1; without DNA, the TCRdb call of TRBD2 cannot be checked. The CDR3 extends over 15 amino acids. Germline V lookup: CDR1 SSHAT, CDR2 FNYEAQ (reference sequence). CDR3: CASSLSAGGYNEQFF.

This chain connects TRBV4-2 to TRBJ2-3; TCRdb names TRBD1, which stays unverified in the absence of DNA. The CDR3 runs 16 residues. The germline gives CDR1 LGHNA, CDR2 YNFKEQ. The CDR3 reads CASSQTRDIQTDTQYF.

The V call is TRBV7-2, the J call TRBJ2-3; TCRdb names TRBD1, which stays unverified in the absence of DNA. Germline assignment: CDR1 SGHTA and CDR2 FQGNSA. The CDR3 extends over 15 amino acids. The chain's CDR3 is CASSFGGGQEYTQYF.

This chain uses TRBV14 with TRBJ2-7. This CDR3 spans 13 amino acids. Germline assignment: CDR1 SGHDN and CDR2 FVKESK. The chain's CDR3 is CASRIGSNYEQYF.

This rearrangement joins TRBV6-1 to TRBJ2-1; there is no DNA to check the TCRdb D call of TRBD2. This CDR3 is 16 amino acids long. Germline-derived CDR1 and CDR2 are MNHNS and SASEGT. CDR3 sequence: CASSEAVIVGEGEQFF.

The chain combines TRBV7-3 with TRBJ1-1; TCRdb's D gene call, TRBD1, goes unchecked for lack of DNA. This CDR3 is 13 amino acids long. Germline CDR1 SGHTA, CDR2 FQGTGA. CDR3 loop: CASSSTVNTEAFF.

By frequency, this clonotype registers medium-sized. The V and J genes are TRBV28 and TRBJ2-7; lacking DNA, the TRBD1 call made by TCRdb goes unchecked. Germline loops: CDR1 MDHEN, CDR2 SYDVKM. The CDR3 totals 14 residues. The CDR3 sequence: CASSLGAGGYEQYF.

V usage is TRBV10-3 and J usage is TRBJ2-2; TCRdb gives TRBD1 as the D gene, but with no DNA this cannot be confirmed. The CDR3 extends over 16 amino acids. In germline, CDR1 is ENHRY, CDR2 SYGVKD. The CDR3 spells CAIRSPGQGFTGELFF.